The present entry profiles one T cell receptor (beta chain) with its context. Looked up from germline, CDR1 is LNHDA and CDR2 is SQIVND (reference sequence). The CDR3 length is 15 residues. V shed 7 bases and J shed 0 bases, with 13 bases lying between them. The sample comes from a study of T cells in Graves' hyperthyroidism and ophthalmopathy. Amplified TCR beta CDR3 regions came from RNA transcripts. First-round RT-PCR of the TCR CDR3 relied on the HTBI primer set. Each CDR3 protein gets one entry after TCRdb re-called the multiplex PCR reads with MiXCR. The table lists roughly 720,000 distinct CDR3 sequences, 17% of them singletons.

The chain uses TRBV19 and TRBJ1-3; a weak D match, TRBD1 (6 bases). This clonotype was obtained from a man aged 45-65 years with Graves' hyperthyroidism. Input material: blood. The CDR3, as DNA: TGTGCCAGTACCGAGGGACACCGCTCTGGAAACACCATATATTTT. Translating it yields CASTEGHRSGNTIYF.